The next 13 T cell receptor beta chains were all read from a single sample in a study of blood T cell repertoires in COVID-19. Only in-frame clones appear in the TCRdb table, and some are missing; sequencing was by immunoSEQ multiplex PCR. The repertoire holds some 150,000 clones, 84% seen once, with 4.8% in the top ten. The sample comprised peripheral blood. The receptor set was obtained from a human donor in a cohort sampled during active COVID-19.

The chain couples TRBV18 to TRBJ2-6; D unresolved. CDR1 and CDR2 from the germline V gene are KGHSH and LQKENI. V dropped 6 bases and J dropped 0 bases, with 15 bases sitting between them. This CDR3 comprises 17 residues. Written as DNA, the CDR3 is TGTGCCAGCTCCCCAGGCCAGATCTTCTCTGGGGCCAACGTCCTGACTTTC. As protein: CASSPGQIFSGANVLTF. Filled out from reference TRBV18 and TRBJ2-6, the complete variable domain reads NAGVMQNPRHLVRRRGQEARLRCSPMKGHSHVYWYRQLPEEGLKFMVYLQKENIIDESGMPKERFSAEFPKEGPSILRIQQVVRGDSAAYFCASSPGQIFSGANVLTFGAGSRLTVL.

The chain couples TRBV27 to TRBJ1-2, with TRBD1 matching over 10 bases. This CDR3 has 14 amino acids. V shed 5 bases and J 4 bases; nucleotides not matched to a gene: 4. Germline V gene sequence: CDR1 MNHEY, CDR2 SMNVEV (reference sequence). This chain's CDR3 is CASSDRGRPYGYTF. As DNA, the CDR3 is TGTGCCAGCAGTGACAGGGGGCGGCCCTATGGCTACACCTTC.

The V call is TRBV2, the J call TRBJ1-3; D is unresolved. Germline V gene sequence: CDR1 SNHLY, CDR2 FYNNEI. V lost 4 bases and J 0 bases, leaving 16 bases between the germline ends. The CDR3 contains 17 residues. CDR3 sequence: CASSGRGGPSSGNTIYF. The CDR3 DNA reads TGTGCCAGCAGTGGGCGCGGAGGGCCGAGCTCTGGAAACACCATATATTTT.

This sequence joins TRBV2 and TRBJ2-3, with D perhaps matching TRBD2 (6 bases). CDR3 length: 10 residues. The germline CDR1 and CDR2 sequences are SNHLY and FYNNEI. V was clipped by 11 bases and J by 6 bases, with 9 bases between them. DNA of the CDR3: TGTGCCCGGGCGGGGGATACGCAGTATTTT. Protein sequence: CARAGDTQYF.

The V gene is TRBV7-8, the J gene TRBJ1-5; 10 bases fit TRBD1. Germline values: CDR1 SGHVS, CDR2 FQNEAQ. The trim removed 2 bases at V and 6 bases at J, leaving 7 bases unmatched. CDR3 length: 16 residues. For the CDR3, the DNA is TGTGCCAGCAGCTTAATGGGACAGGGGAATAGTCAGCCCCAGCATTTT. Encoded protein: CASSLMGQGNSQPQHF.

The CDR3 region is CASSFIQLGQGSSTDTQYF. CDR3 nucleotide sequence: TGCGCCAGCAGCTTTATTCAGTTGGGACAGGGATCTAGCACAGATACGCAGTATTTT. This chain uses TRBV5-1 with TRBJ2-3, with 9 bases that match TRBD1. Trimming took 2 bases from V and 0 from J; bases not matched to a gene: 13. Looked up from germline, CDR1 is SGHRS and CDR2 is YFSETQ. CDR3 length equals 19 residues.

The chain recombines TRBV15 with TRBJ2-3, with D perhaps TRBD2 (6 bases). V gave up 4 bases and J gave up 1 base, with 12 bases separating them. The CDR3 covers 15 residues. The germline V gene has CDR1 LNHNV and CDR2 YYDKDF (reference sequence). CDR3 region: CATSIPSEGTDTQYF. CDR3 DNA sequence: TGTGCCACCAGCATACCTAGCGAAGGCACAGATACGCAGTATTTT.

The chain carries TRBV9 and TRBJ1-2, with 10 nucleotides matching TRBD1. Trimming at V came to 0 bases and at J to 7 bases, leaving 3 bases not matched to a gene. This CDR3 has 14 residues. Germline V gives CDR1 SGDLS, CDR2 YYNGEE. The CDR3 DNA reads TGTGCCAGCAGCGTAGAGAGGACAGGGGGTGGCTACACCTTC. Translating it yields CASSVERTGGGYTF.

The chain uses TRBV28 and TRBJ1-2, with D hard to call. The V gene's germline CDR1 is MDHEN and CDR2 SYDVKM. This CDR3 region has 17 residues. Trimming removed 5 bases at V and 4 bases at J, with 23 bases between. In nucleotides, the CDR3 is TGTGCCAGCAGTCTGTCGCAGGCAGTCCTAACCCGCTATGGCTACACCTTC. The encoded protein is CASSLSQAVLTRYGYTF.

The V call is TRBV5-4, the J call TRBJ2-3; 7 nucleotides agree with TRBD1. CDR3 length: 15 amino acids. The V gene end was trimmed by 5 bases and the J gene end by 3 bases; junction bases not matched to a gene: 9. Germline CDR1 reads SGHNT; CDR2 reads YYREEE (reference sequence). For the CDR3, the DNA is TGTGCCAGCAGGCTAGGGGGCGGTGGGACAGATACGCAGTATTTT. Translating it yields CASRLGGGGTDTQYF. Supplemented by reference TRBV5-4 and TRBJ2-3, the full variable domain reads ETGVTQSPTHLIKTRGQQVTLRCSSQSGHNTVSWYQQALGQGPQFIFQYYREEENGRGNFPPRFSGLQFPNYSSELNVNALELDDSALYLCASRLGGGGTDTQYFGPGTRLTVL.

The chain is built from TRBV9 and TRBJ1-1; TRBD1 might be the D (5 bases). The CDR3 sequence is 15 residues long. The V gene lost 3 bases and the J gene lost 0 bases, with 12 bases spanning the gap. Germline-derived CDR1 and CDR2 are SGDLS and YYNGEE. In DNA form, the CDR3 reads TGTGCCAGCAGCGCCTTGACAGTCATGAACACTGAAGCTTTCTTT. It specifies CASSALTVMNTEAFF.

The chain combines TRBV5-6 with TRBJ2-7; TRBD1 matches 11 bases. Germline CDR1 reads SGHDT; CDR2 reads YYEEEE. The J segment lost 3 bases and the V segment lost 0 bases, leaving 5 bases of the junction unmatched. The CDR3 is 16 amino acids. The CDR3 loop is CASSLGDRGAVYEQYV. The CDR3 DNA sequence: TGTGCCAGCAGCTTGGGGGACAGGGGGGCTGTCTACGAGCAGTACGTC.

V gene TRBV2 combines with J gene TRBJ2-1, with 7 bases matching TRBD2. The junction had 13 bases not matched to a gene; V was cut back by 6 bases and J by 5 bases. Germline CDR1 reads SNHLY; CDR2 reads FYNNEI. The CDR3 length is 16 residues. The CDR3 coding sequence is TGTGCCAGCAGCTCAGTGGAGCGGGGCCTAGACAATGAGCAGTTCTTC. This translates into CASSSVERGLDNEQFF. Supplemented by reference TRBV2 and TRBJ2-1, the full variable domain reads EPEVTQTPSHQVTQMGQEVILRCVPISNHLYFYWYRQILGQKVEFLVSFYNNEISEKSEIFDDQFSVERPDGSNFTLKIRSTKLEDSAMYFCASSSVERGLDNEQFFGPGTRLTVL.